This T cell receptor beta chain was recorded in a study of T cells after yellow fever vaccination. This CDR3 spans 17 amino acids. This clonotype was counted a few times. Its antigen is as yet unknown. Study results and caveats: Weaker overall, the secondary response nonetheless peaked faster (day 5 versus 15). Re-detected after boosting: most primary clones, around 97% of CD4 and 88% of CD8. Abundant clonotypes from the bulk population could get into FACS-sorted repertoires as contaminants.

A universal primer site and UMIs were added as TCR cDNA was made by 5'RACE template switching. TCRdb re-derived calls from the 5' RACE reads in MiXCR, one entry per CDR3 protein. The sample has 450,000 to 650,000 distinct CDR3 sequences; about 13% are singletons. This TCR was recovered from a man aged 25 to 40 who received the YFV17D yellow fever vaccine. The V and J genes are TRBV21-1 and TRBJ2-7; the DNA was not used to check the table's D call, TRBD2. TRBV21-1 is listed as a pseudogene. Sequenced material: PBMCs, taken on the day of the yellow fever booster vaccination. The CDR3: CASSVRTSGLVGYEQYF. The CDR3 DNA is TGTGCCAGCAGCGTTAGGACCTCGGGACTAGTCGGCTACGAGCAGTACTTC.